This T cell receptor beta chain originates from a study of blood T cell repertoires in COVID-19. At the level of the study: The United States, Italy and Spain supplied acute and convalescent COVID-19 samples. Sources were T cells, B-cell-depleted T cells, or PBMCs; the material itself was cDNA or gDNA.

V gave up 6 bases and J gave up 6 bases; unmatched junction bases: 8. Germline loops: CDR1 KGHSH, CDR2 LQKENI. This CDR3 is 14 amino acids long. Original methodology: Cell counts per sample came from amplifying reference gene primers. The repertoire was sequenced with immunoSEQ multiplex PCR; TCRdb's copy has only in-frame clones and lacks some. D and trimming come from the DNA, and the V and J calls and clone size come from that table. The table includes tens of thousands of clones, around 79% detected once. The sample consisted of peripheral blood. This chain joins TRBV18 and TRBJ1-2; 9 nucleotides agree with TRBD1. This sequence was found in a woman between 50 and 59 years old with active or convalescent COVID-19. The CDR3 here is CASSLKQGAHGYTF. The CDR3 DNA reads TGTGCCAGCTCTCTCAAACAGGGGGCGCATGGCTACACCTTC.